The 21 T cell receptor beta chains below were found in one sample sequenced in a study of read filtering for tumor transcriptome and immune sequencing (dated by TCRdb to 2018 to 2021). This sample was sequenced with an Illumina HiSeq 4000. TCR libraries were built from 400 to 450 ng RNA with the Immunoverse kit, using molecular barcoded adaptors covering alpha/delta and beta/gamma chains. The public reads were reanalyzed by TCRdb: fastp trimming at Q25, MiXCR alignment, in-frame beta chains only. Rows are combined by CDR3 protein, so each entry shows the most common genes and DNA. The sample table contains about 37,000 distinct CDR3 sequences; only one count was recorded for roughly an eighth of them. The ten biggest clones cover about 36% of the sample. Sequences were obtained from a population of CD138-negative cells sorted from bone marrow. The sample's cell subset or site label is to be understood as: bone marrow mononuclear cells depleted of CD138+ plasma/myeloma cells by negative magnetic selection. These receptors were taken from a donor aged 40 or older with multiple myeloma.

This clonotype showed up many times. This chain connects TRBV20-1 to TRBJ2-1; D perhaps matches TRBD2 (6 bases). V gave up 4 bases and J gave up 5 bases, with 15 bases separating them. The CDR3 sequence is 14 residues long. The germline V gene has CDR1 DFQATT and CDR2 SNEGSKA (reference sequence). The CDR3 nucleotides are TGCAGTGCTACGGACTATAGGAATGACAATGAGCAGTTCTTC. As protein: CSATDYRNDNEQFF.

The V call is TRBV13, the J call TRBJ2-7; D perhaps matches TRBD2 (6 bases). CDR1 is PRHDT, CDR2 FYEKMQ, per germline (reference sequence). This CDR3 comprises 14 residues. With 3 bases removed from V and 6 bases from J, the gap between germline ends came to 15 bases. The CDR3 protein is CASSFLEGNCEQYF. The CDR3 nucleotides read TGTGCCAGCAGCTTCTTGGAGGGGAACTGCGAGCAGTACTTC.

Concerning this clonotype: A much larger clone is a single base away; this may be a read error. The chain employs TRBV5-1 and TRBJ2-5; D gene unclear. Germline V lookup: CDR1 SGHRS, CDR2 YFSETQ. The length of the CDR3 is 14 residues. The CDR3 here is CASSLTGSDEIQYF. CDR3 DNA: TGCGCCAGCAGCTTGACCGGTTCCGACGAGATCCAGTACTTC.

The genes are TRBV6-2 or TRBV6-3 and TRBJ2-5; tentatively, D is TRBD1 or TRBD2 (5 bases each). The germline V and J ends were trimmed by 11 bases and 5 bases, with 21 bases remaining between them. The CDR3 extends over 14 amino acids. Germline CDR1 is MNHEY and CDR2 is SVGEGT. The CDR3 loop is CAAGRPPGLETQYF. The CDR3 DNA reads as TGTGCCGCCGGCAGACCCCCGGGGCTGGAGACCCAGTACTTC.

In regard to this clonotype: One base away lies a much larger clone, so this may be a sequencing read error. The chain joins TRBV3-1 to TRBJ2-3; D is unclear. Germline CDR1 LGHDT, CDR2 YNNKEL (reference sequence). This CDR3 contains 13 residues. CDR3 sequence: CACSPPGADTQYF. The CDR3 DNA sequence: TGTGCCTGCAGCCCTCCTGGGGCAGATACGCAGTATTTT.

This clonotype has a count of ten or more. V is TRBV7-9 and J is TRBJ1-5; no clear D gene. The CDR3 runs 13 residues. The ends were cut back, 1 base at V and 7 bases at J, with 8 bases in the middle. Germline CDR1 reads SEHNR; CDR2 reads FQNEAQ (reference sequence). The chain's CDR3 is CASSLDGGQPQHF. The CDR3 DNA reads as TGTGCCAGCAGCTTAGACGGTGGCCAGCCCCAGCATTTT.

This clonotype was counted ten times or more. This sequence joins TRBV20-1 and TRBJ2-5, with a possible D match to TRBD1 (5 bases). V was cut by 1 base and J by 5 bases, with 11 bases left in between. The germline V gene encodes CDR1 DFQATT and CDR2 SNEGSKA (reference sequence). The CDR3 runs to 13 residues. CDR3 sequence (DNA): TGCAGTGCTAGAGTACCAGGGCAGGAGACCCAGTACTTC. The encoded protein is CSARVPGQETQYF.

The count of this clonotype is one. A much larger clone differs from this one at a single base, so this may be a read error. The rearrangement links TRBV4-3 to TRBJ2-2, with 7 bases aligning to TRBD2. The V gene's germline CDR1 is LGHNA and CDR2 YSLEER. The length of the CDR3 is 14 residues. In DNA, the CDR3 is TGCGCCAGCAGCCAAGTACTAGCTACGGGGGGGCTGTTTTTT. Translated, it gives CASSQVLATGGLFF.

This clonotype appeared many times. This chain connects TRBV5-1 to TRBJ2-3; perhaps TRBD1 as D (6 bases). CDR3 length: 16 amino acids. From germline, CDR1 is SGHRS and CDR2 YFSETQ. The ends were cut back, 3 bases at V and 1 base at J, with 15 bases in the middle. The CDR3 loop is CASSYQQGLGTDTQYF. The CDR3 bases are TGCGCCAGCAGCTACCAACAGGGTCTTGGCACAGATACGCAGTATTTT.

This clonotype was detected ten times or more. The chain combines TRBV27 with TRBJ2-6, with 9 bases matching TRBD1. CDR1 and CDR2 (germline): MNHEY, SMNVEV (reference sequence). Trimming cost V 2 bases and J 2 bases; bases outside gene matches: 10. The CDR3 contains 19 residues. The CDR3 DNA reads as TGTGCCAGCAGTTTAACCCCGGACAGGGGCAGGACTGGGGCCAACGTCCTGACTTTC. This encodes CASSLTPDRGRTGANVLTF.

This clonotype occurred many times. The chain combines TRBV20-1 with TRBJ2-1, with D perhaps assigned TRBD1 or TRBD2 (5 bases each). Trimming stripped 3 bases from V and 10 bases from J, with 10 bases between. This CDR3 contains 11 residues. Germline V gene sequence: CDR1 DFQATT, CDR2 SNEGSKA (reference sequence). The CDR3 protein is CSARSGDEQFF. In DNA form, the CDR3 reads TGCAGTGCTAGGTCCGGGGACGAGCAGTTCTTC.

This clonotype has ten or more counts. The chain is built from TRBV3-1 and TRBJ2-3; D gene unclear. The CDR3 runs 12 residues. Deletions cut 2 bases from V and 4 bases from J, with 4 bases between. The germline V gene encodes CDR1 LGHDT and CDR2 YNNKEL (reference sequence). The CDR3: CASSQRADTQYF. As DNA, the CDR3 is TGTGCCAGCAGCCAAAGGGCAGATACGCAGTATTTT.

This clonotype was seen at least ten times. At one of its ends the junction is not consistent with the germline gene, which may arise from a read error. The rearrangement joins TRBV15 to TRBJ1-4; D uncertain. The V gene's germline CDR1 is LNHNV and CDR2 YYDKDF (reference sequence). The CDR3 is 17 residues long. This CDR3 is CATRHEPAGRRREKLLF. The CDR3 region has the DNA TGTGCCACCAGACATGAACCCGCCGGGCGGCGGCGGGAAAAACTGCTTTTT.

This clonotype was observed at least ten times. This sequence joins TRBV2 and TRBJ2-3, with D possibly matching TRBD1 (5 bases). Germline V gene lookup returns CDR1 SNHLY and CDR2 FYNNEI. With 4 bases removed from V and 3 bases from J, the gap between germline ends came to 11 bases. There are 14 residues in the CDR3. CDR3 sequence (DNA): TGTGCCAGCAGTGGACAGCCCGGAACAGATACGCAGTATTTT. Its translation is CASSGQPGTDTQYF.

This clonotype was observed at least ten times. V usage is TRBV2 and J usage is TRBJ1-5; 7 bases fit TRBD1. In germline, CDR1 is SNHLY, CDR2 FYNNEI. This CDR3 comprises 13 residues. V trimming: 6 bases; J trimming: 2 bases; junction bases outside the gene matches: 1. CDR3: CASRGQGNQPQHF. The CDR3 DNA follows: TGTGCCAGCAGAGGACAGGGCAATCAGCCCCAGCATTTT.

This clonotype was counted at least ten times. The chain uses TRBV5-1 and TRBJ2-2; a possible D gene is TRBD2 (6 bases). The CDR3 has 15 amino acids. Germline values: CDR1 SGHRS, CDR2 YFSETQ. Trimming stripped 2 bases from V and 4 bases from J, with 12 bases between. The DNA for the CDR3 is TGCGCCAGCAGCTTCCCGGGACTTGCCACCGGGGAGCTGTTTTTT. It yields the protein CASSFPGLATGELFF.

This clonotype has at least ten counts. One end of the junction fails to match germline, which may point to a read error. The V and J genes are TRBV3-1 and TRBJ2-7; the D is unclear. In germline, CDR1 is LGHDT, CDR2 YNNKEL (reference sequence). The CDR3 covers 13 residues. The CDR3 spells CASSQEVSFEQYF. CDR3 bases: TGTGCCAGCAGCCAAGAAGTCTCCTTCGAGCAGTACTTC.

This clonotype showed up many times. The gene calls are TRBV29-1 and TRBJ2-3; 9 nucleotides align to TRBD2. Germline V gene sequence: CDR1 SQVTM, CDR2 ANQGSEA. This CDR3 comprises 13 residues. The J segment lost 6 bases and the V segment lost 4 bases, leaving 5 bases of the junction unmatched. The CDR3 DNA sequence: TGCAGCGTTGTTAGCGGGAGTGGGGATACGCAGTATTTT. Protein: CSVVSGSGDTQYF.

In its sample, this clonotype was seen many times. V and J are TRBV2 and TRBJ2-4; 9 nucleotides agree with TRBD1. Germline values: CDR1 SNHLY, CDR2 FYNNEI. The CDR3 totals 14 residues. With 7 bases clipped from V and 3 bases from J, the junction kept 4 bases outside the gene matches. For the CDR3, the DNA is TGTGCCAGCACGAGGGACAGGGTCAAAAACATTCAGTACTTC. The encoded protein is CASTRDRVKNIQYF.

This clonotype was picked up many times. The chain recombines TRBV20-1 with TRBJ1-1, with a possible D match to TRBD1 (6 bases). With 4 bases removed from V and 1 base from J, the gap between germline ends came to 7 bases. The germline V gene has CDR1 DFQATT and CDR2 SNEGSKA (reference sequence). The CDR3 totals 12 residues. The CDR3 sequence is CSATQGNTEAFF. The CDR3 DNA reads as TGCAGTGCTACACAGGGGAACACTGAAGCTTTCTTT.

This clonotype has a count of ten or more. This rearrangement joins TRBV11-2 to TRBJ2-3; the D gene could be TRBD1 or TRBD2 (6 bases each). There are 16 residues in the CDR3. CDR1 is SGHAT and CDR2 is FQNNGV in the germline V gene. V lost 0 bases to trimming and J lost 5 bases, with 15 bases between them. CDR3 region: CASSLDPGGRGDTQYF. DNA for the CDR3: TGTGCCAGCAGCTTAGACCCCGGGGGCCGGGGAGATACGCAGTATTTT.